The sequence of this T cell receptor (beta chain) was determined in a study of blood T cell repertoires in COVID-19. The age range of participants was 18 to 89 years, with residence in around 22 US areas. Recovered participants had two consecutive negative NP/OP PCR tests, healthcare professional clearance, or symptom resolution. V shed 3 bases, J shed 4 bases, and the junction held 5 bases outside the gene matches. The CDR3 has 15 amino acids. Per the germline V gene, CDR1 is DFQATT and CDR2 is SNEGSKA (reference sequence). Repertoires were generated with immunoSEQ multiplex PCR, while TCRdb's copy carries only in-frame clones and drops some. The sample shows roughly 270,000 clones, about 85% of them seen only once.

The receptor was derived from a woman between 45 and 60 years old who had recovered from COVID-19. Source material: PBMCs or T cells enriched from blood (not recorded which). The V call is TRBV20-1, the J call TRBJ2-7; 14 bases are a match to TRBD2. The DNA for the CDR3 is TGCAGTGCTAGTCTAGGGACTAGCGGGGGATACGAGCAGTACTTC. The encoded protein is CSASLGTSGGYEQYF.